This T cell receptor beta chain was sequenced in a study of blood T cell repertoires in COVID-19. At the level of the study: The United States, Italy and Spain were the sources of the acute and convalescent COVID-19 samples. Sources were T cells, B-cell-depleted T cells, or PBMCs; the material itself was cDNA or gDNA.

Notes on this clone: One end of the junction is discordant with germline, which a read error may explain.

In the authors' methods: Counts of nucleated cells, estimated from reference gene primer amplification, were obtained. Sequencing used immunoSEQ multiplex PCR; TCRdb keeps in-frame clones, though not all of them. D and trimming were read from the DNA, whereas the V and J calls and clone size are those reported in that table. The data hold around 300,000 clones, with roughly 87% observed a single time. The sequence was collected from a human donor in a cohort sampled during active COVID-19. The sample was peripheral blood.

CDR3 sequence (DNA): TGTGCCAGCAGCTTCACGACCCTGAGGACTGAGCGGTTCTTC. This gives the protein CASSFTTLRTERFF. V gene TRBV7-3 combines with J gene TRBJ2-1; D perhaps matches TRBD2 (5 bases). Per the germline V gene, CDR1 is SGHTA and CDR2 is FQGTGA. The CDR3 contains 14 residues.